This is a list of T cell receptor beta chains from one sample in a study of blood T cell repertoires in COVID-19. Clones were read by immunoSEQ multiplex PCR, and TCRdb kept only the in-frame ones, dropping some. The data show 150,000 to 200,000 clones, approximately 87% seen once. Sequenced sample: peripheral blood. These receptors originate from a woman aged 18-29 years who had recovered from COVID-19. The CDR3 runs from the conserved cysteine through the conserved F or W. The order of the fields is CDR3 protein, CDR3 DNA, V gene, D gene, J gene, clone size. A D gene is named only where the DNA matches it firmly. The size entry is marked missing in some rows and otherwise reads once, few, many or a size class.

CDR3aa: CASSVGSSGANVLTF
CDR3nt: TGTGCCAGCAGCGTAGGGAGCTCTGGGGCCAACGTCCTGACTTTC
v_gene: TRBV9
d_gene: .
j_gene: TRBJ2-6
abundance: once

CDR3aa: CASRATGQANYGYTF
CDR3nt: TGTGCCAGCAGAGCCACGGGACAGGCGAACTATGGCTACACCTTC
v_gene: TRBV6-5
d_gene: TRBD1
j_gene: TRBJ1-2
abundance: .

CDR3aa: CASSPRGQGTPSNQPQHF
CDR3nt: TGTGCCAGCTCACCAAGGGGGCAGGGGACCCCTAGCAATCAGCCCCAGCATTTT
v_gene: TRBV18
d_gene: TRBD1
j_gene: TRBJ1-5
abundance: .

CDR3aa: CASSSLAGDQETQYF
CDR3nt: TGTGCCAGCAGCTCCCTAGCGGGGGACCAAGAGACCCAGTACTTC
v_gene: TRBV7-2
d_gene: TRBD2
j_gene: TRBJ2-5
abundance: .

CDR3aa: CASSFGLAETQYF
CDR3nt: TGCGCCAGCAGCTTCGGACTAGCAGAGACCCAGTACTTC
v_gene: TRBV5-1
d_gene: TRBD2
j_gene: TRBJ2-5
abundance: .

CDR3aa: CASSYSRDSYYEQYF
CDR3nt: TGTGCCAGCAGTTACTCTCGGGACAGTTACTACGAGCAGTACTTC
v_gene: TRBV6-2/TRBV6-3
d_gene: TRBD1
j_gene: TRBJ2-7
abundance: .

CDR3aa: CASSLAAANSPLHF
CDR3nt: TGTGCCAGCAGCCTGGCGGCAGCTAATTCACCCCTCCACTTT
v_gene: TRBV7-2
d_gene: .
j_gene: TRBJ1-6
abundance: .

CDR3aa: CASSSPDRGWQAFF
CDR3nt: TGCGCCAGCAGCTCACCGGACAGGGGGTGGCAGGCTTTCTTT
v_gene: TRBV5-1
d_gene: TRBD1
j_gene: TRBJ1-1
abundance: .

CDR3aa: CASSSPTGAQDEQFF
CDR3nt: TGCGCCAGCAGCTCCCCCACAGGGGCTCAGGATGAGCAGTTCTTC
v_gene: TRBV5-1
d_gene: TRBD1
j_gene: TRBJ2-1
abundance: .

CDR3aa: CASSARDRVGSPLHF
CDR3nt: TGTGCCAGCAGCGCGCGAGACAGGGTGGGGTCACCCCTCCACTTT
v_gene: TRBV7-9
d_gene: TRBD1
j_gene: TRBJ1-6
abundance: .

CDR3aa: CASSQGLPNLGELFF
CDR3nt: TGTGCCAGCAGCCAGGGACTACCCAACCTCGGGGAGCTGTTTTTT
v_gene: TRBV14
d_gene: TRBD2
j_gene: TRBJ2-2
abundance: .